This passage covers 14 T cell receptor beta chains from one sample sequenced in a study of cytomegalovirus exposure and HLA in healthy donors. Use of 60 Vbeta and 13 Jbeta primers characterized the PCR. The data were produced by immunoSEQ multiplex PCR, yet TCRdb's version contains in-frame clones alone and is incomplete. The profile covers 130,000 to 150,000 clones, with approximately 81% appearing a single time and 2% to 3% taken by the ten largest. The sequenced sample was PBMCs. The receptors derive from a boy younger than 10 in good health and CMV-seronegative.

Ten or more counts support this clone. The rearrangement uses TRBV5-6 and TRBJ1-6, with a weak D call TRBD1 (5 bases). V lost 1 base and J lost 9, with 11 bases in between. Germline V gene lookup returns CDR1 SGHDT and CDR2 YYEEEE. The CDR3 covers 14 residues. The CDR3 sequence: CASSLTQAGSPLHF. The CDR3 region has the DNA TGTGCCAGCAGCTTGACACAGGCAGGTTCACCCCTCCACTTT.

This chain joins TRBV7-8 and TRBJ2-2, with D unclear. CDR3 length: 14 residues. Germline V lookup: CDR1 SGHVS, CDR2 FQNEAQ. Between the trimmed V and J ends, which lost 2 bases and 1 base, there was a span of 5 bases. The CDR3 DNA reads as TGTGCCAGCAGCTTATCCGTGAACACCGGGGAGCTGTTTTTT. Translating it yields CASSLSVNTGELFF.

This sequence joins TRBV4-2 and TRBJ1-1; 7 bases agree with TRBD1. The CDR3 is 12 amino acids. The V and J ends lost 3 bases and 9 bases, in that order; junction bases with no gene match: 4. Germline V CDR1 and CDR2: LGHNA, YNFKEQ. The CDR3 bases are TGTGCCAGCAGCCACGAGAGGGGGCAAGCTTTCTTT. Protein sequence: CASSHERGQAFF.

The chain is built from TRBV6-1 and TRBJ1-5; unclear D gene. The CDR3 extends over 13 amino acids. CDR1 is MNHNS and CDR2 is SASEGT in the germline V gene. The V and J ends lost 8 bases and 3 bases respectively, with 11 bases between them. CDR3 nucleotides: TGTGCCAGCGGACGGGAAATCAATCAGCCCCAGCATTTT. Encoded protein: CASGREINQPQHF.

Here the CDR3 reads CASSYSGGRGGYTF. The CDR3 DNA follows: TGTGCCAGCAGTTACTCAGGGGGTCGCGGGGGCTACACCTTC. J is TRBJ1-2 and V is TRBV6-5; a possible D gene is TRBD1 (6 bases). Germline V gives CDR1 MNHEY, CDR2 SVGAGI. The CDR3 has 14 amino acids. Deletions cut 0 bases from V and 8 bases from J, with 13 bases between.

This clone occurred a few times. The chain carries TRBV6-4 and TRBJ2-6; 7 bases are shared with TRBD1. The CDR3 covers 15 residues. Germline values: CDR1 MRHNA, CDR2 SNTAGT. V trimming: 3 bases; J trimming: 2 bases; junction bases outside the gene matches: 1. The chain's CDR3 is CASSEGGTGANVLTF. The CDR3 nucleotides read TGTGCCAGCAGTGAAGGGGGCACTGGGGCCAACGTCCTGACTTTC.

A few counts support this clone. As DNA, the CDR3 is TGTGCAACCGCGGGACAGATCTATGGCTACACCTTC. This encodes CATAGQIYGYTF. This sequence joins TRBV2 and TRBJ1-2; 7 nucleotides line up with TRBD1. There are 12 residues in the CDR3. CDR1 and CDR2 from the germline V gene are SNHLY and FYNNEI.

A few counts support this clone. V and J are TRBV7-9 and TRBJ2-1; TRBD2 matches at 10 bases. The CDR3 has 16 amino acids. Germline V CDR1 and CDR2: SEHNR, FQNEAQ (reference sequence). V lost 4 bases and J lost 3; bases outside the gene matches: 6. CDR3 protein: CASSSTLAGGYNEQFF. The CDR3 DNA sequence: TGTGCCAGCAGCTCGACCTTAGCGGGGGGCTACAATGAGCAGTTCTTC.

In regard to this clone: Additional DNA sequences in this sample encode the identical CDR3. V gene TRBV6-4 combines with J gene TRBJ2-3; 10 nucleotides match TRBD2. The V and J ends lost 2 bases and 6 bases, in that order; junction bases with no gene match: 2. The V gene's germline CDR1 is MRHNA and CDR2 SNTAGT. There are 14 residues in the CDR3. CDR3 sequence: CASSDSGGADTQYF. As DNA, the CDR3 is TGTGCCAGCAGTGACAGCGGGGGGGCCGATACGCAGTATTTT.

CDR3 nucleotides: TGTGCCAGCAGTTACGAAACCAACAGCCAGCCCCAGCATTTT. Translating gives CASSYETNSQPQHF. The chain carries TRBV6-6 and TRBJ1-5; D is ambiguous. The germline CDR1 and CDR2 sequences are MNHNY and SVGAGI (reference sequence). V was clipped by 2 bases and J by 7 bases, with 12 bases between them. The CDR3 is 14 residues long.

V gene TRBV4-3 combines with J gene TRBJ2-5, with D possibly being TRBD2 (7 bases). Germline V gene sequence: CDR1 LGHNA, CDR2 YSLEER. The CDR3 runs 15 residues. V dropped 4 bases and J dropped 4 bases, with 16 bases sitting between them. In DNA form, the CDR3 reads TGCGCCAGCAGCCTACACTACCGGGGGGCAGAGACCCAGTACTTC. Translating it yields CASSLHYRGAETQYF.

The chain has TRBV27 and TRBJ2-5, with D possibly being TRBD1 (7 bases). V lost 4 bases and J lost 4, with 13 bases in between. This CDR3 is 14 amino acids long. The germline V gene has CDR1 MNHEY and CDR2 SMNVEV (reference sequence). This CDR3 is CASSSTGEVETQYF. As DNA, the CDR3 is TGTGCCAGCAGTTCAACAGGGGAGGTAGAGACCCAGTACTTC.

The V and J genes are TRBV7-9 and TRBJ2-1, with TRBD2 matching 9 bases. The V gene's germline CDR1 is SEHNR and CDR2 FQNEAQ (reference sequence). CDR3 length equals 17 residues. The V gene end was trimmed by 0 bases and the J gene end by 5 bases; junction bases not matched to a gene: 8. The CDR3 loop is CASSLAVASGADNEQFF. CDR3 nucleotide sequence: TGTGCCAGCAGCTTAGCGGTCGCTAGCGGGGCTGACAATGAGCAGTTCTTC.

The rearrangement links TRBV6-1 to TRBJ2-7, with 10 nucleotides matching TRBD2. The trim removed 6 bases at V and 12 bases at J, leaving 11 bases unmatched. This CDR3 is 13 amino acids long. Germline-derived CDR1 and CDR2 are MNHNS and SASEGT. CDR3 nucleotide sequence: TGTGCCAGCAGCACATCTAGCGGGGGAGTGCCGTACTTC. It yields the protein CASSTSSGGVPYF.